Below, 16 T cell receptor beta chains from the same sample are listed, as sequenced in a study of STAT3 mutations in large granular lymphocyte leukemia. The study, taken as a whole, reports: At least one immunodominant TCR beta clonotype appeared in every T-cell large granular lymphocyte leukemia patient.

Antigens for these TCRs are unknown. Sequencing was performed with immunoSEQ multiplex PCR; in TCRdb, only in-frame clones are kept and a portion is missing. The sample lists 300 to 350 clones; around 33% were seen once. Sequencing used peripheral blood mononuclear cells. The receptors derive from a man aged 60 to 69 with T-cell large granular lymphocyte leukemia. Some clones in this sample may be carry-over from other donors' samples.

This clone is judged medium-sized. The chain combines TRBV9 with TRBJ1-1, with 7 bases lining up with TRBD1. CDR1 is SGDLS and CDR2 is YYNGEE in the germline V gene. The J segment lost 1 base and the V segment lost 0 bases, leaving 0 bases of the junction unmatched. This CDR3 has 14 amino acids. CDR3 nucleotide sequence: TGTGCCAGCAGCGTAGAGGGGGCGAACACTGAAGCTTTCTTT. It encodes CASSVEGANTEAFF.

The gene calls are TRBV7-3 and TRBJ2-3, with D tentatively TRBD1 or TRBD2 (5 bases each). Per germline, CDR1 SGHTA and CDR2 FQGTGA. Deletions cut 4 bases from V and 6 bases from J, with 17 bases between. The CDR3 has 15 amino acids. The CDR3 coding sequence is TGTGCCAGCAGCTCCACCGGGGCAGGGTGGGATACGCAGTATTTT. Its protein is CASSSTGAGWDTQYF.

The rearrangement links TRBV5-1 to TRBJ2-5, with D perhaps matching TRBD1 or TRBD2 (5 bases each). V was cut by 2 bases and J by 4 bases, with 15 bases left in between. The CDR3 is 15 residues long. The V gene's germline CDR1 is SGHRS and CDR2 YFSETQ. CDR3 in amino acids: CASSLVQGVGETQYF. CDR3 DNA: TGCGCCAGCAGCTTAGTCCAGGGAGTGGGAGAGACCCAGTACTTC.

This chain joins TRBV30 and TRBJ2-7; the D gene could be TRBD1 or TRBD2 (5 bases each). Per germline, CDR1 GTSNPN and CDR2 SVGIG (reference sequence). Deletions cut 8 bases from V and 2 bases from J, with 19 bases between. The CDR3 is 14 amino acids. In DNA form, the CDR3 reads TGTGCCGGGACGGCCAGGGACCCCCCCTACGAGCAGTACTTC. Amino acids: CAGTARDPPYEQYF. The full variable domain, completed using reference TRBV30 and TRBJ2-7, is SQTIHQWPATLVQPVGSPLSLECTVEGTSNPNLYWYRQAAGRGLQLLFYSVGIGQISSEVPQNLSASRPQDRQFILSSKKLLLSDSGFYLCAGTARDPPYEQYFGPGTRLTVT.

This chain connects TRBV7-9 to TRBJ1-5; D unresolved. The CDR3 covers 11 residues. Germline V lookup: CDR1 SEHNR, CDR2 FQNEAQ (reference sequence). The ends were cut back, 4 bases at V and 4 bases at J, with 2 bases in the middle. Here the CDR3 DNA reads TGTGCCAGCAGCTGGAATCAGCCCCAGCATTTT. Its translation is CASSWNQPQHF.

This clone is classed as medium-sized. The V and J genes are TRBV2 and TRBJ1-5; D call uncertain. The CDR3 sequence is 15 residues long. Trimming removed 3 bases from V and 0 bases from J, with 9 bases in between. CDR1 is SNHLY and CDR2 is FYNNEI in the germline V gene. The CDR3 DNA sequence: TGTGCCAGCAGTGAGGGATTCCATAGCAATCAGCCCCAGCATTTT. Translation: CASSEGFHSNQPQHF.

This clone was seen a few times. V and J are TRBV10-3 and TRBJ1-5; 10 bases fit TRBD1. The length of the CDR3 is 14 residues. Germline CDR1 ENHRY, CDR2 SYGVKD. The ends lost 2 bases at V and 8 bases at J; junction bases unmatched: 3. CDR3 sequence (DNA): TGTGCCATCAGTGAGCCCGGGACAGGGGAGCCCCAGCATTTT. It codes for CAISEPGTGEPQHF.

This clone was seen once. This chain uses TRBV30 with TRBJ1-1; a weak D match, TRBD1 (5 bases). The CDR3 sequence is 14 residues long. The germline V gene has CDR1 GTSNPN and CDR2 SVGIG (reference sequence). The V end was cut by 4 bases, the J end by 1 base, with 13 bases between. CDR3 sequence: CAWTPRQPNTEAFF. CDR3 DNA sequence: TGTGCCTGGACACCGCGACAGCCGAACACTGAAGCTTTCTTT.

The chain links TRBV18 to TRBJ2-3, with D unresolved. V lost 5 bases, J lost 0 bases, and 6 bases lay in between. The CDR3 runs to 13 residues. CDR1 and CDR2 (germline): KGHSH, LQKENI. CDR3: CASSSASTDTQYF. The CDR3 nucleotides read TGTGCCAGCTCATCGGCTAGCACAGATACGCAGTATTTT.

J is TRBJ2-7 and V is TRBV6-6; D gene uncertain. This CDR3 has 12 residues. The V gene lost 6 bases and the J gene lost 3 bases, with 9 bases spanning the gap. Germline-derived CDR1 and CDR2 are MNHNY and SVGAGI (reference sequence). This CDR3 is CASSLVNYEQYF. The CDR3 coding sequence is TGTGCCAGCAGCCTCGTCAACTACGAGCAGTACTTC.

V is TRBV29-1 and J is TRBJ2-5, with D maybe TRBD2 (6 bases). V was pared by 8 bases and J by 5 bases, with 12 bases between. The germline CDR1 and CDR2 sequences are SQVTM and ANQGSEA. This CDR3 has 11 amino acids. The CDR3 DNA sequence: TGCAGCAGCCGGGGGACGGAGACCCAGTACTTC. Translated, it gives CSSRGTETQYF.

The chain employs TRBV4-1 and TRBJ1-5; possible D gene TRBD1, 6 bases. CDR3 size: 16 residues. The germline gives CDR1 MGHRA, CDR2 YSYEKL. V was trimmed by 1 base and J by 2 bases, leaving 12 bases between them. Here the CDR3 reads CASSQGTEHGNQPQHF. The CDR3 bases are TGCGCCAGCAGCCAAGGGACAGAGCATGGCAATCAGCCCCAGCATTTT.

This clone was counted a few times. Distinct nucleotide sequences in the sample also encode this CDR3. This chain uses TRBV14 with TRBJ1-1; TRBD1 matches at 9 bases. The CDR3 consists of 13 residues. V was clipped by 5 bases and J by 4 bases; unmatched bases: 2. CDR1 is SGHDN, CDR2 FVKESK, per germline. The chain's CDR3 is CASSLTGGTEAFF. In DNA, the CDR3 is TGTGCCAGCAGCTTGACAGGGGGCACTGAAGCTTTCTTT.

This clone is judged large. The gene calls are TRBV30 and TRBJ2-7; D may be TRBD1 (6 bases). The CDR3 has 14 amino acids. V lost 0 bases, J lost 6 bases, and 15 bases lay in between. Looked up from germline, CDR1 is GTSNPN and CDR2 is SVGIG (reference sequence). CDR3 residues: CAWSVGRDILEQYF. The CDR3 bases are TGTGCCTGGAGTGTGGGCAGGGACATCCTCGAGCAGTACTTC. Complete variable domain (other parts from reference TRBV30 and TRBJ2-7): SQTIHQWPATLVQPVGSPLSLECTVEGTSNPNLYWYRQAAGRGLQLLFYSVGIGQISSEVPQNLSASRPQDRQFILSSKKLLLSDSGFYLCAWSVGRDILEQYFGPGTRLTVT.

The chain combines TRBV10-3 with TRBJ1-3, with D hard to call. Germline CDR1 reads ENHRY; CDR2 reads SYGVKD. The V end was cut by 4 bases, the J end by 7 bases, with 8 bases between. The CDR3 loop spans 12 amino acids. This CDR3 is CAISGSGNTIYF. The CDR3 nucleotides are TGTGCCATCAGTGGCTCGGGTAACACCATATATTTT.

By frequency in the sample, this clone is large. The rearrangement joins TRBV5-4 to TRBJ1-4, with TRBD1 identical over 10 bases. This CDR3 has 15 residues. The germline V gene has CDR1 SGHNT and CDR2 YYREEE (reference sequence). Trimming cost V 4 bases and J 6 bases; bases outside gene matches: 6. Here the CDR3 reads CASSPGQGGDEKLFF. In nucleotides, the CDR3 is TGTGCCAGCAGCCCAGGACAGGGGGGTGATGAAAAACTGTTTTTT.